The 23 T cell receptor beta chains reported below all come from one sample, sequenced in a study of cytomegalovirus exposure and HLA in healthy donors. Sequenced by immunoSEQ multiplex PCR; TCRdb stores in-frame clones only, minus some. The profile covers approximately 100,000 clones, with about 93% appearing a single time and about 1.1% taken by the ten largest. The sequenced material came from PBMCs. These TCRs come from a woman aged 25 to 39 in good health and CMV-seropositive.

The chain is built from TRBV29-1 and TRBJ1-2; TRBD1 aligns across 7 bases. This CDR3 has 14 amino acids. CDR1 and CDR2 (germline): SQVTM, ANQGSEA. V lost 1 base and J lost 4; bases outside the gene matches: 6. CDR3 in amino acids: CSVEGGTAIYGYTF. For the CDR3, the DNA is TGCAGCGTTGAAGGGGGGACAGCTATCTATGGCTACACCTTC.

The V and J genes are TRBV21-1 and TRBJ2-1; the D call in the table, TRBD1, was not verified against the DNA. TRBV21-1 is tagged as a pseudogene. The CDR3 is made up of 14 amino acids. The CDR3 sequence: CAQVGAGGHNEQFF. CDR3 nucleotides: TGTGCCCAAGTCGGGGCAGGGGGTCACAATGAGCAGTTCTTC.

This clone showed up just once. The chain carries TRBV7-2 and TRBJ2-1, with 7 bases matching TRBD2. With 2 bases clipped from V and 4 bases from J, the junction kept 5 bases outside the gene matches. CDR1 is SGHTA, CDR2 FQGNSA, per germline. The length of the CDR3 is 15 residues. CDR3 loop: CASSLSLAVYNEQFF. CDR3 sequence (DNA): TGTGCCAGCAGCTTATCTCTAGCGGTGTACAATGAGCAGTTCTTC.

The chain couples TRBV19 to TRBJ2-7, with 10 bases that match TRBD1. This CDR3 contains 13 residues. Per germline, CDR1 LNHDA and CDR2 SQIVND (reference sequence). The V gene end was trimmed by 5 bases and the J gene end by 6 bases; junction bases not matched to a gene: 4. CDR3 nucleotides: TGTGCCAGTAGTCTAGGGACAGGGGCCGAGCAGTACTTC. Its protein is CASSLGTGAEQYF. The full variable domain, its missing parts supplied by reference TRBV19 and TRBJ2-7, is DGGITQSPKYLFRKEGQNVTLSCEQNLNHDAMYWYRQDPGQGLRLIYYSQIVNDFQKGDIAEGYSVSREKKESFPLTVTSAQKNPTAFYLCASSLGTGAEQYFGPGTRLTVT.

The V gene is TRBV21-1, the J gene TRBJ2-5; TRBD2, as called in the table, went unchecked against the DNA. TRBV21-1 is termed a pseudogene. The CDR3 loop spans 16 amino acids. CDR3: CASSKGERESQETQYF. In nucleotides, the CDR3 is TGTGCCAGCAGCAAAGGAGAGCGGGAGAGTCAAGAGACCCAGTACTTC.

The J gene is TRBJ2-1, the V gene TRBV9, with 7 bases lining up with TRBD2. This CDR3 region has 15 residues. V lost 0 bases to trimming and J lost 9 bases; unmatched junction nucleotides: 9. CDR1 SGDLS and CDR2 YYNGEE come from the germline V gene. CDR3 in DNA: TGTGCCAGCAGCGTAGGTCTAGCGGACTATCGTGAGCAGTTCTTC. Residues: CASSVGLADYREQFF.

The CDR3 region has the DNA TGTGCCAGCAGTGATCCTGCAGGGGTTCAGCCCCAGCATTTT. Amino acids: CASSDPAGVQPQHF. This chain links TRBV28 with TRBJ1-5; TRBD1 is a possible D gene (6 bases). Trimming stripped 5 bases from V and 6 bases from J, with 14 bases between. Germline CDR1 MDHEN, CDR2 SYDVKM. The CDR3 length is 14 residues.

This chain joins TRBV5-1 and TRBJ2-3, with D possibly matching TRBD1 (6 bases). The CDR3 is 16 residues long. V dropped 0 bases and J dropped 6 bases, with 17 bases sitting between them. Germline-derived CDR1 and CDR2 are SGHRS and YFSETQ. The CDR3 is CASSLGGTRGLDTQYF. CDR3 bases: TGCGCCAGCAGCTTGGGGGGCACCAGGGGCCTGGATACGCAGTATTTT.

This chain uses TRBV30 with TRBJ1-1, with D uncertain. V lost 3 bases, J lost 8 bases, and 19 bases lay in between. The CDR3 totals 14 residues. Germline V CDR1 and CDR2: GTSNPN, SVGIG (reference sequence). Here the CDR3 reads CAWRGRRADGEAFF. The CDR3 DNA is TGTGCCTGGAGGGGGAGGAGAGCCGACGGGGAAGCTTTCTTT.

CDR3 sequence (DNA): TGTGCCAGCAGACGACTAGCGGGAGAGGGATCCGATGAGCAGTTCTTC. Its protein product is CASRRLAGEGSDEQFF. The rearrangement uses TRBV5-4 and TRBJ2-1, with TRBD2 matching over 12 bases. Germline CDR1 and CDR2: SGHNT and YYREEE (reference sequence). V trimming: 5 bases; J trimming: 8 bases; junction bases outside the gene matches: 11. This CDR3 has 16 amino acids.

The rearrangement uses TRBV7-2 and TRBJ2-7; 7 bases line up with TRBD1. Unmatched junction bases numbered 10, after V lost 5 bases and J lost 0 bases. The V gene's germline CDR1 is SGHTA and CDR2 FQGNSA. This CDR3 is 16 amino acids long. For the CDR3, the DNA is TGTGCCAGCAGCCTAAAGTCAGACAGGGCCTCCTACGAGCAGTACTTC. It translates to CASSLKSDRASYEQYF.

The genes are TRBV11-2 and TRBJ2-7; a weak D match, TRBD2 (6 bases). The CDR3 consists of 15 residues. Per the germline V gene, CDR1 is SGHAT and CDR2 is FQNNGV. V lost 2 bases, J lost 2 bases, and 13 bases lay in between. The CDR3 protein is CASSLNYGTAYEQYF. For the CDR3, the DNA is TGTGCCAGCAGCTTAAATTACGGGACTGCCTACGAGCAGTACTTC. The full variable domain, rest sourced from reference TRBV11-2 and TRBJ2-7, is EAGVAQSPRYKIIEKRQSVAFWCNPISGHATLYWYQQILGQGPKLLIQFQNNGVVDDSQLPKDRFSAERLKGVDSTLKIQPAKLEDSAVYLCASSLNYGTAYEQYFGPGTRLTVT.

The V call is TRBV7-2, the J call TRBJ2-7; D remains unclear. The CDR3 spans 13 residues. Trimming took off 1 base at V and 1 base at J, with 5 bases between the two ends. From germline, CDR1 is SGHTA and CDR2 FQGNSA. The CDR3 reads CASSLERSYEQYF. In DNA, the CDR3 is TGTGCCAGCAGCTTAGAGAGGTCCTACGAGCAGTACTTC.

In DNA form, the CDR3 reads TGCGCCAGCCAAATCACTAGCGGGGGCAACAATGAGCAGTTCTTC. It yields the protein CASQITSGGNNEQFF. The rearrangement joins TRBV5-1 to TRBJ2-1; 11 nucleotides align to TRBD2. The CDR3 length is 15 residues. V lost 7 bases to trimming and J lost 5 bases; unmatched junction nucleotides: 8. CDR1 and CDR2 from the germline V gene are SGHRS and YFSETQ.

This chain connects TRBV5-8 to TRBJ2-7; D is perhaps TRBD1 (7 bases). The CDR3 contains 15 residues. Germline lookup yields CDR1 SGHTS and CDR2 YDEGEE. With 1 base removed from V and 2 bases from J, the gap between germline ends came to 13 bases. The CDR3 here is CASSLLRGEAYEQYF. DNA for the CDR3: TGTGCCAGCAGCTTGCTCAGGGGGGAGGCCTACGAGCAGTACTTC.

J is TRBJ2-1 and V is TRBV4-3; D is perhaps TRBD2 (6 bases). Trimming shortened V by 5 bases and J by 1 base, and 15 bases separated the two germline ends. Germline lookup yields CDR1 LGHNA and CDR2 YSLEER. The CDR3 is 16 amino acids. CDR3 in DNA: TGCGCCAGCAGCTCCTATCGCGGGGCTTCCTACAATGAGCAGTTCTTC. It is translated as CASSSYRGASYNEQFF.

The genes are TRBV7-2 and TRBJ2-1; 8 bases are shared with TRBD2. Germline V gives CDR1 SGHTA, CDR2 FQGNSA. The V gene end was trimmed by 2 bases and the J gene end by 0 bases; junction bases not matched to a gene: 9. The CDR3 runs to 18 residues. The CDR3 bases are TGTGCCAGCAGCTTAACATACCCCGGGACTAGCTCCTACAATGAGCAGTTCTTC. This translates into CASSLTYPGTSSYNEQFF.

The chain carries TRBV28 and TRBJ2-1, with TRBD2 matching 8 bases. V lost 9 bases and J lost 5; bases outside the gene matches: 12. This CDR3 spans 15 amino acids. Germline lookup yields CDR1 MDHEN and CDR2 SYDVKM. As DNA, the CDR3 is TGTGCCAGTCAAGAAGCGGGAGTTCAAAACAATGAGCAGTTCTTC. This codes for CASQEAGVQNNEQFF.

The chain combines TRBV7-2 with TRBJ2-7, with 12 nucleotides matching TRBD2. Trimming cost V 4 bases and J 6 bases; bases outside gene matches: 4. The CDR3 length is 14 residues. CDR1 is SGHTA and CDR2 is FQGNSA in the germline V gene. The CDR3 DNA reads TGTGCCAGCAGCTCTAGCGGGAGGGCCTTCGAGCAGTACTTC. Amino acids: CASSSSGRAFEQYF.

The chain carries TRBV5-1 and TRBJ1-2; perhaps TRBD1 as D (5 bases). The V and J ends lost 4 bases and 0 bases respectively, with 13 bases between them. This CDR3 has 15 amino acids. Germline CDR1 is SGHRS and CDR2 is YFSETQ. CDR3 in DNA: TGCGCCAGCAGCCCACGGGACTCCCCTAACTATGGCTACACCTTC. It specifies CASSPRDSPNYGYTF.

Written as DNA, the CDR3 is TGCGCCAGCAGCTTGAGGACAGGGGGTCATGAGCAGTTCTTC. Amino acid sequence: CASSLRTGGHEQFF. The V and J genes are TRBV5-1 and TRBJ2-1; 10 positions agree with TRBD1. The CDR3 runs to 14 residues. V shed 1 base and J 8 bases; nucleotides not matched to a gene: 3. The germline V gene encodes CDR1 SGHRS and CDR2 YFSETQ.

This sequence joins TRBV30 and TRBJ1-5, with D unclear. V lost 3 bases to trimming and J lost 2 bases, with 17 bases between them. The CDR3 has 16 amino acids. Per the germline V gene, CDR1 is GTSNPN and CDR2 is SVGIG (reference sequence). The CDR3 loop reads CAWSTSEEQGNQPQHF. The CDR3 bases are TGTGCCTGGAGCACCTCAGAAGAGCAGGGCAATCAGCCCCAGCATTTT.

The rearrangement joins TRBV7-9 to TRBJ2-7; tentatively, D is TRBD1 (5 bases). Germline CDR1 SEHNR, CDR2 FQNEAQ (reference sequence). This CDR3 region has 15 residues. The ends were cut back, 2 bases at V and 4 bases at J, with 15 bases in the middle. The DNA for the CDR3 is TGTGCCAGCAGCTTAACGCCGCAGGGTCTTTACGAGCAGTACTTC. This sequence encodes CASSLTPQGLYEQYF.